This T cell receptor beta chain stems from a study of blood T cell repertoires in COVID-19. About the study: The origin of the acute and convalescent COVID-19 samples was the United States, Italy and Spain. The cDNA or gDNA used as material had been derived from T cells, B-cell-depleted T cells, or PBMCs.

From germline, CDR1 is LGHDT and CDR2 YNNKEL (reference sequence). The CDR3 spans 13 residues. V shed 6 bases, J shed 2 bases, and the junction held 2 bases outside the gene matches. Original analysis: Amplification of reference gene primers provided the estimated nucleated cell counts. Sequenced by immunoSEQ multiplex PCR; TCRdb stores in-frame clones only, minus some. V and J calls and clone size are those listed in that table; D and trimming were worked out from the DNA. This sample has about 150,000 clones; about four fifths occur once, and the top ten carry roughly 0.52%. This TCR derives from a man aged 55-75 years with acute or convalescent COVID-19. Sequencing was done on a sample of peripheral blood. The genes are TRBV3-1 (or the pseudogene TRBV3-2) and TRBJ2-7; 9 positions match TRBD1. The CDR3 here is CASSRQGAYEQYF. DNA for the CDR3: TGTGCCAGCAGTCGACAGGGGGCCTACGAGCAGTACTTC.